The 20 T cell receptor beta chains in this list originate from one sample, sequenced in a study of blood T cells in healthy people across ages (dated by TCRdb to about 2015). Library preparation was by 5' RACE. The sample was run on an Illumina HiSeq 2500. A second PCR of about 6 to 12 cycles was run with a J-beta primer mix and a sample-barcoded 5' primer. TCRdb reprocessing: public reads trimmed at Q25 with fastp, clones called with MiXCR, in-frame beta chains kept. Entries that share a CDR3 protein sequence are merged under the most common genes and DNA. The sample contains about 1.8 million distinct CDR3 sequences, roughly 49% of them found a single time. Over 2% of the sample is held by the ten biggest clonotypes. The sample consisted of blood. Source of these receptors: a middle-aged woman in good health.

V usage is TRBV27 and J usage is TRBJ1-6; D gene ambiguous. Germline-derived CDR1 and CDR2 are MNHEY and SMNVEV (reference sequence). V was pared by 2 bases and J by 0 bases, with 11 bases between. The length of the CDR3 is 17 residues. This CDR3 reads CASSLTGPSSYNSPLHF. The CDR3 bases are TGTGCCAGCAGTTTAACCGGGCCTTCCTCCTATAATTCACCCCTCCACTTT.

The chain recombines TRBV7-8 with TRBJ2-4, with TRBD1 matching over 7 bases. Germline CDR1 is SGHVS and CDR2 is FQNEAQ. The CDR3 covers 16 residues. J lost 13 bases, V lost 4 bases, and 19 bases had no gene match. The CDR3 DNA follows: TGTGCCAGCAGCTCCTCCCCGGGACAGAGTGCTTGGGGGCAGTACTTC. It encodes CASSSSPGQSAWGQYF. Full variable domain (outside the CDR3, taken from reference TRBV7-8 and TRBJ2-4): GAGVSQSPRYKVAKRGQDVALRCDPISGHVSLFWYQQALGQGPEFLTYFQNEAQLDKSGLPSDRFFAERPEGSVSTLKIQRTQQEDSAVYLCASSSSPGQSAWGQYFGAGTRLSVL.

This clonotype was detected a few times. V and J are TRBV5-6 and TRBJ2-4, with TRBD2 identical over 10 bases. V shed 0 bases and J 7 bases; nucleotides not matched to a gene: 10. Germline V CDR1 and CDR2: SGHDT, YYEEEE. The CDR3 loop spans 17 amino acids. The CDR3 sequence is CASSLGIAGGRVNIQYF. DNA of the CDR3: TGTGCCAGCAGCTTGGGTATAGCGGGGGGCCGAGTGAACATTCAGTACTTC.

This clonotype was counted between two and nine times. The chain has TRBV7-9 and TRBJ2-3, with D perhaps matching TRBD2 (6 bases). Germline loops: CDR1 SEHNR, CDR2 FQNEAQ (reference sequence). V lost 5 bases to trimming and J lost 1 base, with 13 bases between them. The CDR3 is 15 residues long. CDR3 in amino acids: CASSMTERGTDTQYF. The CDR3 coding sequence is TGTGCCAGCAGCATGACTGAGCGGGGCACAGATACGCAGTATTTT.

The CDR3 DNA is TGTGCCAGCAGAACTCTCACAGGGGAGGCCTACGAGCAGTACTTC. This gives the protein CASRTLTGEAYEQYF. The rearrangement links TRBV6-5 to TRBJ2-7, with D possibly TRBD1 on 7 matching bases. Germline loops: CDR1 MNHEY, CDR2 SVGAGI. This CDR3 comprises 15 residues. V lost 6 bases, J lost 2 bases, and 17 bases lay in between.

The V and J genes are TRBV9 and TRBJ1-2; possibly TRBD1 for D (6 bases). The V end was cut by 1 base, the J end by 5 bases, with 18 bases between. Germline lookup yields CDR1 SGDLS and CDR2 YYNGEE. This CDR3 has 16 residues. CDR3 protein: CASSVHTGAAFYGYTF. In DNA form, the CDR3 reads TGTGCCAGCAGCGTACACACGGGGGCCGCCTTTTATGGCTACACCTTC.

The chain links TRBV6-5 to TRBJ2-5; D may be TRBD1 (5 bases). Germline V gene data show CDR1 as MNHEY and CDR2 as SVGAGI. CDR3 size: 12 residues. V shed 8 bases and J shed 4 bases, with 11 bases lying between them. In nucleotides, the CDR3 is TGTGCCAGCCGTGGGGCCGCAGAGACCCAGTACTTC. Translating it yields CASRGAAETQYF.

This chain links TRBV15 with TRBJ1-2; possibly TRBD1 for D (5 bases). The CDR3 is made up of 15 amino acids. Trimming removed 3 bases at V and 0 bases at J, with 11 bases between. Germline V gives CDR1 LNHNV, CDR2 YYDKDF (reference sequence). CDR3 nucleotides: TGTGCCACCAGCAGCAGGGACCAAGCTAACTATGGCTACACCTTC. Its protein product is CATSSRDQANYGYTF.

This clonotype was recorded many times. This chain links TRBV5-1 with TRBJ2-5; 12 nucleotides agree with TRBD2. CDR1 is SGHRS, CDR2 YFSETQ, per germline. This CDR3 has 18 amino acids. The ends lost 0 bases at V and 4 bases at J; junction bases unmatched: 10. The CDR3 DNA reads TGCGCCAGCAGCTTGGGGCGAAGACTAGCGGGAGAGGGAGAGACCCAGTACTTC. Its translation: CASSLGRRLAGEGETQYF. The entire variable domain, with the rest obtained from reference TRBV5-1 and TRBJ2-5, is as follows: KAGVTQTPRYLIKTRGQQVTLSCSPISGHRSVSWYQQTPGQGLQFLFEYFSETQRNKGNFPGRFSGRQFSNSRSEMNVSTLELGDSALYLCASSLGRRLAGEGETQYFGPGTRLLVL.

The chain couples TRBV20-1 to TRBJ2-1; tentatively, D is TRBD1 (6 bases). The germline V gene encodes CDR1 DFQATT and CDR2 SNEGSKA (reference sequence). Trimming stripped 7 bases from V and 1 base from J, with 11 bases between. CDR3 length equals 13 residues. CDR3 nucleotide sequence: TGCAGTGGCTCAGGGGAATCCTACAATGAGCAGTTCTTC. It translates to CSGSGESYNEQFF.

This clonotype was detected only a few times. The V call is TRBV15, the J call TRBJ1-1, with 7 bases that match TRBD1. The CDR3 is made up of 15 amino acids. Germline-derived CDR1 and CDR2 are LNHNV and YYDKDF (reference sequence). V dropped 3 bases and J dropped 3; count of bases not matched to a gene: 7. Here the CDR3 reads CATSRVDRADTEAFF. CDR3 sequence (DNA): TGTGCCACCAGCAGGGTAGACAGGGCGGACACTGAAGCTTTCTTT.

The V and J genes are TRBV4-3 and TRBJ2-1; D remains ambiguous. The V gene lost 0 bases and the J gene lost 10 bases, with 10 bases spanning the gap. Germline-derived CDR1 and CDR2 are LGHNA and YSLEER. The CDR3 sequence is 13 residues long. The CDR3 DNA is TGCGCCAGCAGCCAAGATTATGGGGAAGAGCAGTTCTTC. It is translated as CASSQDYGEEQFF.

The genes are TRBV24-1 and TRBJ2-3, with D tentatively TRBD2 (5 bases). Trimming took off 2 bases at V and 4 bases at J, with 9 bases between the two ends. CDR1 KGHDR and CDR2 SFDVKD come from the germline V gene. CDR3 size: 14 residues. The CDR3 loop is CATSDYGVADTQYF. The DNA for the CDR3 is TGTGCCACCAGTGATTACGGGGTCGCAGATACGCAGTATTTT.

V and J are TRBV7-2 and TRBJ1-2, with TRBD1 matching over 9 bases. V trimming: 1 base; J trimming: 8 bases; junction bases outside the gene matches: 8. The CDR3 is 15 residues long. CDR1 SGHTA and CDR2 FQGNSA come from the germline V gene. CDR3 in DNA: TGTGCCAGCAGCTTAGAGTTCAAGGGGACAGGGGGCTACACCTTC. Its protein is CASSLEFKGTGGYTF.

The V and J genes are TRBV6-5 and TRBJ2-7; TRBD2 matches 8 bases. This CDR3 contains 14 residues. The junction had 6 bases not matched to a gene; V was cut back by 6 bases and J by 2 bases. The germline V gene encodes CDR1 MNHEY and CDR2 SVGAGI. This chain's CDR3 is CASSKRGGTYEQYF. Here the CDR3 DNA reads TGTGCCAGCAGCAAACGGGGGGGTACCTACGAGCAGTACTTC.

The sample holds a few counts of this clonotype. This chain joins TRBV27 and TRBJ2-7, with no clear D. Germline-derived CDR1 and CDR2 are MNHEY and SMNVEV (reference sequence). V was shortened by 6 bases and J by 0 bases, with 6 bases between the two germline ends. The CDR3 sequence is 12 residues long. The CDR3 DNA follows: TGTGCCAGCAGGGACGACTCCTACGAGCAGTACTTC. This codes for CASRDDSYEQYF.

This rearrangement joins TRBV9 to TRBJ2-3; 7 bases fit TRBD1. V dropped 0 bases and J dropped 3; count of bases not matched to a gene: 7. Looked up from germline, CDR1 is SGDLS and CDR2 is YYNGEE. The CDR3 covers 16 residues. The CDR3 bases are TGTGCCAGCAGCGTAGAGGGGGCCTCCAGAACAGATACGCAGTATTTT. It yields the protein CASSVEGASRTDTQYF.

The rearrangement links TRBV11-2 to TRBJ1-1; weak D call: TRBD1 (5 bases). CDR1 and CDR2 from the germline V gene are SGHAT and FQNNGV. Between the trimmed V and J ends, which lost 2 bases and 2 bases, there was a span of 12 bases. This CDR3 has 15 amino acids. CDR3 sequence (DNA): TGTGCCAGCAGCTTATGGAGCAGGGTCAACACTGAAGCTTTCTTT. Its protein product is CASSLWSRVNTEAFF.

The chain is built from TRBV6-5 and TRBJ1-5, with a weak D call TRBD1 (5 bases). This CDR3 has 17 residues. Trimming removed 8 bases at V and 2 bases at J, with 22 bases between. CDR1 MNHEY and CDR2 SVGAGI come from the germline V gene. CDR3 nucleotide sequence: TGTGCCAGCCAGTCTACGGCCCTCAGGGCGGGCAATCAGCCCCAGCATTTT. This codes for CASQSTALRAGNQPQHF.

The genes are TRBV29-1 and TRBJ2-1, with D maybe TRBD1 (6 bases). Germline CDR1 SQVTM, CDR2 ANQGSEA. V was clipped by 1 base and J by 3 bases, with 13 bases between them. The CDR3 covers 15 residues. The CDR3 loop reads CSVEGRRGSYNEQFF. In nucleotides, the CDR3 is TGCAGCGTTGAAGGTCGCAGGGGAAGCTACAATGAGCAGTTCTTC.